Listed below are T cell receptor beta chains from one sample, sequenced in a study of blood T cell repertoires in COVID-19. The table came from immunoSEQ multiplex PCR; TCRdb's copy has only in-frame clones and leaves some out. The sample comprises approximately 310,000 clones, roughly 85% of which are singletons, and around 1.9% rests with the top ten. Sequencing was done on a sample of PBMCs or T cells enriched from blood (not recorded which). Every receptor here comes from a woman younger than 45 who had been exposed to COVID-19. Both conserved end residues are part of each CDR3. The D gene is left open where the match is weak. A clone size is listed for some rows: how often the clone was seen (once, few, many), or a class if it is expanded.

CDR3 DNA	CDR3 protein	CDR3 length	D gene	V gene	clone size	J gene
TGTGCCAGCACAGGAGGGTCAGATACGCAGTATTTT	CASTGGSDTQYF	12	.	TRBV12-3/TRBV12-4	few	TRBJ2-3
TGTGCCAGCAGTTTAAACTTTGCCTACGAGCAGTACTTC	CASSLNFAYEQYF	13	.	TRBV6-6	.	TRBJ2-7
TGTGCCAGCAGGGGGACAGGAGATCGCTACGAGCAGTACTTC	CASRGTGDRYEQYF	14	TRBD1	TRBV2	few	TRBJ2-7
TGTGCCAGCACAAACAGCTATGGCTACACCTTC	CASTNSYGYTF	11	.	TRBV6-5	.	TRBJ1-2
TGTGCCAGCTCACCTGCGAACAGGGGCGAGCAGTACTTC	CASSPANRGEQYF	13	TRBD1	TRBV18	.	TRBJ2-7
TGTGCCAGCAGCGTCAATAGCAATCAGCCCCAGCATTTT	CASSVNSNQPQHF	13	.	TRBV9	few	TRBJ1-5
TGTGCCAGCAGCTCTGGGACAGGGGGCGCGTTATACGAGCAGTACTTC	CASSSGTGGALYEQYF	16	TRBD1	TRBV7-9	.	TRBJ2-7
TGCAGTGCTAGTTCCGGCAGGGGTTGGGACACTGAAGCTTTCTTT	CSASSGRGWDTEAFF	15	.	TRBV20-1	.	TRBJ1-1
TGTGCCAGCAGATACACCACAGATACGCAGTATTTT	CASRYTTDTQYF	12	.	TRBV2	.	TRBJ2-3
TGTGCCAGCAGCTTAGATCGGGGTTCAGCAGGAAACACCATATATTTT	CASSLDRGSAGNTIYF	16	.	TRBV7-6	once	TRBJ1-3
TGTGCCAGTAGTCCGGGACAGGGGAAGGGGCCCCAGCATTTT	CASSPGQGKGPQHF	14	TRBD1	TRBV19	.	TRBJ1-5
TGTGCCAGCAGCCCAGGAGGAGCGAGCTCCTACGAGCAGTACTTC	CASSPGGASSYEQYF	15	.	TRBV7-2	.	TRBJ2-7
TGCGCCAGCAGCTTGTATTCAGTAGACCCGGCCGGGAAAAAGTTTAACTATGGCTACACCTTC	CASSLYSVDPAGKKFNYGYTF	21	.	TRBV5-1	.	TRBJ1-2
TGTGCCAGCAGTTTATCGCGGACAGGGGGCCCTTATGGCTACACCTTC	CASSLSRTGGPYGYTF	16	TRBD1	TRBV27	.	TRBJ1-2
TGTGCCACTTCCCCTGTCCGGACTAGCGGGACAGATACGCAGTATTTT	CATSPVRTSGTDTQYF	16	TRBD2	TRBV19	.	TRBJ2-3
TGTGCCAGCAGTTTAGGATCGGGATCGGGTAACTATGGCTACACCTTC	CASSLGSGSGNYGYTF	16	.	TRBV28	.	TRBJ1-2
TGTGCCACCAGTACTGGAACGGGGGGCCCTCAGACCCAGTACTTC	CATSTGTGGPQTQYF	15	.	TRBV24-1	.	TRBJ2-5
TGTGCCAGCAGCTTAATGGTAGCGGGTAGCTCCTACAATGAGCAGTTCTTC	CASSLMVAGSSYNEQFF	17	TRBD2	TRBV13	.	TRBJ2-1
TGTGCCAGCAGTTTATCAACGGGAGCCTACGAGCAGTACTTC	CASSLSTGAYEQYF	14	.	TRBV27	.	TRBJ2-7
TGTGCCAGCAGTCCTTATGACAGGAACACTGAAGCTTTCTTT	CASSPYDRNTEAFF	14	.	TRBV27	.	TRBJ1-1
TGTGCCAGCAGTTTAAGCCAGGCAGGGGCCGGGGAGCTGTTTTTT	CASSLSQAGAGELFF	15	.	TRBV28	once	TRBJ2-2
TGTGCCAGCAGAGGGACAGAAGAGACCCAGTACTTC	CASRGTEETQYF	12	TRBD1	TRBV9	.	TRBJ2-5
TGCGCCAGCAGCTTGGATCTCCAGGGGGCATACAATGAGCAGTTCTTC	CASSLDLQGAYNEQFF	16	TRBD1	TRBV5-1	.	TRBJ2-1
TGTGCCAGCACCCGAAGGGGTAGCGGGGGAAAACTACAAACCTACGAGCAGTACTTC	CASTRRGSGGKLQTYEQYF	19	TRBD2	TRBV7-9	once	TRBJ2-7
TGTGCCAGCAGCTTAGTAGGGACAGGGCTCAACTATGGCTACACCTTC	CASSLVGTGLNYGYTF	16	TRBD1	TRBV7-2	.	TRBJ1-2
TGTGCCAGCAGCCACGGGACACCCGGCACAGATACGCAGTATTTT	CASSHGTPGTDTQYF	15	.	TRBV9	.	TRBJ2-3
TGTGCCAGCTCACCACAACAGGGTTCCACTGAAGCTTTCTTT	CASSPQQGSTEAFF	14	.	TRBV18	once	TRBJ1-1
TGTGCCAGCAGAATCCTTACGGGGACAGGTTTCTTTGGCTACACCTTC	CASRILTGTGFFGYTF	16	TRBD1	TRBV6-6	.	TRBJ1-2
TGTGCCAGCAGGCACAGGCGGATGAACACTGAAGCTTTCTTT	CASRHRRMNTEAFF	14	.	TRBV14	.	TRBJ1-1
TGTGCCAGCAGAATAGGACAGGGTACCTACGAGCAGTACTTC	CASRIGQGTYEQYF	14	TRBD1	TRBV2	.	TRBJ2-7
TGTGCCAGCAGCTTGTGGCTAGCGGGCAAAAACAATGAGCAGTTCTTC	CASSLWLAGKNNEQFF	16	TRBD2	TRBV5-4	.	TRBJ2-1
TGTGCCAGCAGCCCAACTAGCGGCAGACGAGAGACCCAGTACTTC	CASSPTSGRRETQYF	15	TRBD2	TRBV6-4	once	TRBJ2-5
TGTGCCAGCAGTGGCCGGACTAGCGGGGTAGGGGTGGATACGCAGTATTTT	CASSGRTSGVGVDTQYF	17	TRBD2	TRBV2	.	TRBJ2-3
TGTGCCAGCAAGTTAGGGGGCAGGGCGGCCTACGAGCAGTACTTC	CASKLGGRAAYEQYF	15	TRBD1	TRBV6-5	.	TRBJ2-7
TGTGCCAGCAGCCAAGATTGGGGGGTACACAATGAGCAGTTCTTC	CASSQDWGVHNEQFF	15	.	TRBV3-1/TRBV3-2	.	TRBJ2-1
TGTGCCAGTACCACAAAAGACAGGGGATCTCAGCCCCAGCATTTT	CASTTKDRGSQPQHF	15	TRBD1	TRBV19	.	TRBJ1-5
TGTGCCAGCAGTCCTACAGGGGGCGCGGAGACCCAGTACTTC	CASSPTGGAETQYF	14	TRBD1	TRBV7-3	.	TRBJ2-5
TGTGCCCGAGACCCAGGGGGAGTTTCGATGAACACTGAAGCTTTCTTT	CARDPGGVSMNTEAFF	16	TRBD1	TRBV7-3	.	TRBJ1-1
TGTGCCAGCAGTTACTCTTCGAGCACAGATACGCAGTATTTT	CASSYSSSTDTQYF	14	.	TRBV6-2/TRBV6-3	.	TRBJ2-3
TGTGCCACCAGCAGCTCCGGGGTGGGCAATCAGCCCCAGCATTTT	CATSSSGVGNQPQHF	15	.	TRBV15	once	TRBJ1-5
TGTGCCAGCAGTGAATCGGGTGGGGGGATGAACACAGATACGCAGTATTTT	CASSESGGGMNTDTQYF	17	.	TRBV2	.	TRBJ2-3
TGTGCCAGTAGTATAGCTAGCGGGGGATCCTACGAGCAGTACTTC	CASSIASGGSYEQYF	15	TRBD2	TRBV19	.	TRBJ2-7
TGTGCCAGTAGTACTTCGGGACTAGCCGCTACGAACACCGGGGAGCTGTTTTTT	CASSTSGLAATNTGELFF	18	TRBD2	TRBV19	.	TRBJ2-2
TGTGCCAGCAGCCAATTCTCAGGGGCTACGCAGTATTTT	CASSQFSGATQYF	13	.	TRBV14	.	TRBJ2-3
TGTGCCACCAGCAGGGCCGCCGGGACTATCTACGAGCAGTACTTC	CATSRAAGTIYEQYF	15	TRBD2	TRBV15	.	TRBJ2-7
TGTGCCAGCAGCTTCCATCCGACAGGGGGCGATGAGACCCAGTACTTC	CASSFHPTGGDETQYF	16	TRBD1	TRBV7-6	.	TRBJ2-5